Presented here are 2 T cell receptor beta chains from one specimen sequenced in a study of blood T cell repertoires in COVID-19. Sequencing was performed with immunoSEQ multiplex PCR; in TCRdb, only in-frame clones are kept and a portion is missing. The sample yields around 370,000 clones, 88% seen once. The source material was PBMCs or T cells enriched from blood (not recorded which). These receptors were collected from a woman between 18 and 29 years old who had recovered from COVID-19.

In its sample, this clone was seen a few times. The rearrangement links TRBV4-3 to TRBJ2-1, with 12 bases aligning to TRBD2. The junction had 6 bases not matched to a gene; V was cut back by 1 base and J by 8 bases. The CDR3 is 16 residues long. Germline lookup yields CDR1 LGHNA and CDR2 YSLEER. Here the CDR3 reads CASSQARLAGGYEQFF. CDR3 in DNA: TGCGCCAGCAGCCAAGCCAGGCTAGCGGGGGGGTATGAGCAGTTCTTC.

The CDR3 loop reads CASSLGRGQETQYF. The CDR3 DNA follows: TGTGCCAGCAGCTTAGGGCGAGGCCAAGAGACCCAGTACTTC. The chain recombines TRBV11-2 with TRBJ2-5; D call uncertain. Germline CDR1 and CDR2: SGHAT and FQNNGV. Trimming left V 1 base short and J 1 base short, with 7 bases between. This CDR3 comprises 14 residues.